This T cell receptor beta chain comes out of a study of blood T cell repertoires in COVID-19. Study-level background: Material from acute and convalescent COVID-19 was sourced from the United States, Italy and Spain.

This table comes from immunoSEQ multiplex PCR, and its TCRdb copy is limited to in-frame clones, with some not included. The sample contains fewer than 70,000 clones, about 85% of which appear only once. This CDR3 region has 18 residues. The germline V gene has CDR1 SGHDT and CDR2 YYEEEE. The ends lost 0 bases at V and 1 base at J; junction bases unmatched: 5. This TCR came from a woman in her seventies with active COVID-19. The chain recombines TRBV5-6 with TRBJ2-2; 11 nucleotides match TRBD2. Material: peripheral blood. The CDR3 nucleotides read TGTGCCAGCAGCTTGGCCGGGACTAGCGGAAGGAACACCGGGGAGCTGTTTTTT. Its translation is CASSLAGTSGRNTGELFF.